This T cell receptor beta chain was identified in a study of cytomegalovirus exposure and HLA in healthy donors. Findings of the study overall: Analysis was performed later, and it showed HLA-associated TCR beta chains to be more clonally expanded than equally common others.

PCR amplification relied on 60 Vbeta primers (plus 13 Jbeta primers). Sequencing was performed with immunoSEQ multiplex PCR; in TCRdb, only in-frame clones are kept and a portion is missing. The sample has about 98,000 clones, roughly 70% seen once. Trimming cost V 5 bases and J 3 bases, with 14 bases left between them. The CDR3 spans 14 residues. The V gene's germline CDR1 is MNHEY and CDR2 SVGAGI. This clone has only one observation. Its antigen is unidentified. The chain couples TRBV6-5 to TRBJ2-7; D possibly corresponds to TRBD1 (6 bases). This receptor was identified in a man aged 50-59 years in good health and CMV-seronegative. Sequencing input: PBMCs. The CDR3 loop is CASSVQWGHYEQYF. CDR3 bases: TGTGCCAGCAGTGTTCAATGGGGGCACTACGAGCAGTACTTC.